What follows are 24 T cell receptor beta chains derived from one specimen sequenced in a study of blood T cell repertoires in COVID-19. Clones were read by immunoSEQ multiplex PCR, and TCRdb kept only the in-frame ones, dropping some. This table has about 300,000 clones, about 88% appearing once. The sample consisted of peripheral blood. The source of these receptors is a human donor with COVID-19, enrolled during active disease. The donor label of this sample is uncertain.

The CDR3 is CSVEEYRGLNYGYTF. DNA of the CDR3: TGCAGCGTTGAGGAATACAGGGGGCTTAACTATGGCTACACCTTC. V usage is TRBV29-1 and J usage is TRBJ1-2, with 9 bases matching TRBD1. V was clipped by 3 bases and J by 1 base; unmatched bases: 6. Germline CDR1 SQVTM, CDR2 ANQGSEA. CDR3 length equals 15 residues.

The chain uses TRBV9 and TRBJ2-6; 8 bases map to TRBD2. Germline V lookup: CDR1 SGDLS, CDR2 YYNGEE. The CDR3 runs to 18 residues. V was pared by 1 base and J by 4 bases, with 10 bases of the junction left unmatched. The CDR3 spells CASSVSGTRGIGANVLTF. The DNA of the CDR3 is TGTGCCAGCAGCGTATCCGGGACTAGAGGGATAGGGGCCAACGTCCTGACTTTC.

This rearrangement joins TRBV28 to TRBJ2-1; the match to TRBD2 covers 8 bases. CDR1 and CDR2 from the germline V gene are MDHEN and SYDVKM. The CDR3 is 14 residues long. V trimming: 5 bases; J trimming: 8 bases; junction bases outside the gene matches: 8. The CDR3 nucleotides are TGTGCCAGCAGTCCGGGAGGGCCTAGGGATGAGCAGTTCTTC. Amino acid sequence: CASSPGGPRDEQFF.

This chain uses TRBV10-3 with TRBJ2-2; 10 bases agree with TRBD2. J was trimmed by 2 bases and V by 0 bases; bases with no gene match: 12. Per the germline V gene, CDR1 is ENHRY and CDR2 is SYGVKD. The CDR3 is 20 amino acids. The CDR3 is CAISESLAGEFRLNTGELFF. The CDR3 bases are TGTGCCATCAGTGAGTCCCTAGCGGGAGAATTTCGCTTAAACACCGGGGAGCTGTTTTTT.

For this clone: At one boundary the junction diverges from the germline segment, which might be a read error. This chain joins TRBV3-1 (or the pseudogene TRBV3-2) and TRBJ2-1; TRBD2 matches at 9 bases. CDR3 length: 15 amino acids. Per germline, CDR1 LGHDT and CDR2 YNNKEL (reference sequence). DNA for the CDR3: TGTGCCAGCAGCCAAGATCACGGCACGGGACTAGCCTCCCTCTTC. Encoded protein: CASSQDHGTGLASLF.

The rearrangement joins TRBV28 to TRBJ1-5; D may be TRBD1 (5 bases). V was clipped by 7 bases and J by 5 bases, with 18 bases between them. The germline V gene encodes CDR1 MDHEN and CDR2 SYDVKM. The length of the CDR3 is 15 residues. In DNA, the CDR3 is TGTGCCAGCACTCCCCCCGGGGGTGCCCATCAGCCCCAGCATTTT. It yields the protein CASTPPGGAHQPQHF.

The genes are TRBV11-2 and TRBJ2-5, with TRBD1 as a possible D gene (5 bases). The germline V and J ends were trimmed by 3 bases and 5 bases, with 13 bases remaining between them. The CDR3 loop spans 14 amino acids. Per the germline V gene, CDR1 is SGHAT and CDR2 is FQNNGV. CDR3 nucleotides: TGTGCCAGCAGCTTCCCAGGGTCTGGGGAGACCCAGTACTTC. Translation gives CASSFPGSGETQYF.

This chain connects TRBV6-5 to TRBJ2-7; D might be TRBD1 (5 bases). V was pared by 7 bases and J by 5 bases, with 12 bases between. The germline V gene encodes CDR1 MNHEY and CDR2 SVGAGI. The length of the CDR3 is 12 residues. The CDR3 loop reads CASTRQGDEQYF. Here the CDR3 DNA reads TGTGCCAGCACCCGGCAAGGGGACGAGCAGTACTTC.

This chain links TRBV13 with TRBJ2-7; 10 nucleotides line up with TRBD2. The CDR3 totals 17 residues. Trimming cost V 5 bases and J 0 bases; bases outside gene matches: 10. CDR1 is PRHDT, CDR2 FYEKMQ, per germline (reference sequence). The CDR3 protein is CASSLPVSGGFSYEQYF. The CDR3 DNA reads TGTGCCAGCAGCCTTCCCGTTAGCGGGGGGTTCTCCTACGAGCAGTACTTC. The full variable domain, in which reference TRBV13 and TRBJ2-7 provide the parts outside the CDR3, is AAGVIQSPRHLIKEKRETATLKCYPIPRHDTVYWYQQGPGQDPQFLISFYEKMQSDKGSIPDRFSAQQFSDYHSELNMSSLELGDSALYFCASSLPVSGGFSYEQYFGPGTRLTVT.

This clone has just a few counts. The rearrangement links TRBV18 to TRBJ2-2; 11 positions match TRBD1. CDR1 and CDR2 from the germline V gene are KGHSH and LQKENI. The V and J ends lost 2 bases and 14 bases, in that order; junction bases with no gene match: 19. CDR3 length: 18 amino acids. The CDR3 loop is CASSPNPKSSSGTGGLFF. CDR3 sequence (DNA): TGTGCCAGCTCACCAAATCCCAAATCCTCCTCCGGGACAGGGGGTCTGTTTTTT.

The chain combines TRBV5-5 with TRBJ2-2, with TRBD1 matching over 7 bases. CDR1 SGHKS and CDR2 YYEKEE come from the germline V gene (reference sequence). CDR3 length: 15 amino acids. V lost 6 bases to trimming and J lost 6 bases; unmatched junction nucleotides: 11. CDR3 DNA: TGTGCCAGCACCATCCTCGGCAGGGGGTCCGGGGAGCTGTTTTTT. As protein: CASTILGRGSGELFF.

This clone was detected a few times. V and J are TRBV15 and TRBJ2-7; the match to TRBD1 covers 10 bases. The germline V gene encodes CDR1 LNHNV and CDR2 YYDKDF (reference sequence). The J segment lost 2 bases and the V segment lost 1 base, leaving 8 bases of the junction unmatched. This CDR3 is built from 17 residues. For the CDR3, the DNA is TGTGCCACCAGCAGAGTCAAGGACAGGGGGTCTACCTACGAGCAGTACTTC. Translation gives CATSRVKDRGSTYEQYF.

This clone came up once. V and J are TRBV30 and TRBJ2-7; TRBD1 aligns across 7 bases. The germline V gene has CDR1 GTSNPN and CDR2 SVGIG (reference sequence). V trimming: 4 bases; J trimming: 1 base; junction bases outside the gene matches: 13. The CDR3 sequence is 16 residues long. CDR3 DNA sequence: TGTGCCTGGACCCCGATGGACAGGTGGGGATCCTACGAGCAGTACTTC. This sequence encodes CAWTPMDRWGSYEQYF.

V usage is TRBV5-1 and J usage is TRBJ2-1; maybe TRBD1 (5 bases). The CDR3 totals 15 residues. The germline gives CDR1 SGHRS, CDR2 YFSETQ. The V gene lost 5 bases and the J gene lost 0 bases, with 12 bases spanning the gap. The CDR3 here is CASSQQVSSYNEQFF. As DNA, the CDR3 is TGCGCCAGCAGTCAACAGGTGAGCTCCTACAATGAGCAGTTCTTC.

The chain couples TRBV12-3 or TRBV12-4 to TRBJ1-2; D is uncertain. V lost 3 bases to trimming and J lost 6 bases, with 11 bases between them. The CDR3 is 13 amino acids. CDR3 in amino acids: CASSFSTGDGYTF. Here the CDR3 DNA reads TGTGCCAGCAGTTTTTCTACCGGGGATGGCTACACCTTC.

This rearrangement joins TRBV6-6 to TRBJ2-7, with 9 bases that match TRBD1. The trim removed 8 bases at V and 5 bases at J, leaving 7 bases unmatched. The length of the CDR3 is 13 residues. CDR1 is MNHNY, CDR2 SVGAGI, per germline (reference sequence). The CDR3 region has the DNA TGTGCCAGCGCCGGGACAGGGTTAAACGAGCAGTACTTC. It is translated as CASAGTGLNEQYF.

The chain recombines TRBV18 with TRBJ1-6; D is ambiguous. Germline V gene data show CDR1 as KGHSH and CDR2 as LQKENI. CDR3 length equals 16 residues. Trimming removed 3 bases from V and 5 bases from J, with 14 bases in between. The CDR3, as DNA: TGTGCCAGCTCACCTGGTTCGAGTGTGAATAATTCACCCCTCCACTTT. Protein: CASSPGSSVNNSPLHF.

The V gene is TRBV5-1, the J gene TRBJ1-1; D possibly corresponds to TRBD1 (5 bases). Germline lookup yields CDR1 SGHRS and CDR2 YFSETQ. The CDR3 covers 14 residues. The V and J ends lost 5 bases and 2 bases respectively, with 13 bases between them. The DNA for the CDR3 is TGCGCCAGCAGTATTCAGGGCGCCAACACTGAAGCTTTCTTT. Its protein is CASSIQGANTEAFF.

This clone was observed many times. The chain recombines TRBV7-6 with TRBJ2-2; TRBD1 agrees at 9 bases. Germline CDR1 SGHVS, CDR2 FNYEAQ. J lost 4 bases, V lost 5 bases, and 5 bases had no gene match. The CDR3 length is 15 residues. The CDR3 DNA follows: TGTGCCAGCAGCAGCCACAGGGGGCCCACCGGGGAGCTGTTTTTT. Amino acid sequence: CASSSHRGPTGELFF. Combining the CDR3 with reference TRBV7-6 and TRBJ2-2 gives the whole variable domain GAGVSQSPRYKVTKRGQDVALRCDPISGHVSLYWYRQALGQGPEFLTYFNYEAQQDKSGLPNDRFSAERPEGSISTLTIQRTEQRDSAMYRCASSSHRGPTGELFFGEGSRLTVL.

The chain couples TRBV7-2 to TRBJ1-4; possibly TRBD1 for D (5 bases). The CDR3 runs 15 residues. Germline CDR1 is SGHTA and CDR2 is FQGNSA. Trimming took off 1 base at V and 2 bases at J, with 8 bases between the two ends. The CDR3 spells CASSLVSGTNEKLFF. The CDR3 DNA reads TGTGCCAGCAGCTTAGTGTCAGGGACTAATGAAAAACTGTTTTTT.

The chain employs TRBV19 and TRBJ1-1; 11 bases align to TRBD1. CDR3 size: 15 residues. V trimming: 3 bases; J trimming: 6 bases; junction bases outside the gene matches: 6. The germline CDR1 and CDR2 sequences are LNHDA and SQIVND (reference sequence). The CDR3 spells CASSIGTGGGAEAFF. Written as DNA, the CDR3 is TGTGCCAGTAGTATTGGGACAGGGGGAGGCGCTGAAGCTTTCTTT. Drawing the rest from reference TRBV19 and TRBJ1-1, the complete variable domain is DGGITQSPKYLFRKEGQNVTLSCEQNLNHDAMYWYRQDPGQGLRLIYYSQIVNDFQKGDIAEGYSVSREKKESFPLTVTSAQKNPTAFYLCASSIGTGGGAEAFFGQGTRLTVV.

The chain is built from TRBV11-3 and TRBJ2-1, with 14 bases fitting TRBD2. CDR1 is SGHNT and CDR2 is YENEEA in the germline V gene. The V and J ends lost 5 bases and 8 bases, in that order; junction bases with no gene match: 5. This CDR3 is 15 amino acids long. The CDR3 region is CASSLGGLAGDEQFF. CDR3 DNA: TGTGCCAGCAGCCTAGGGGGACTAGCGGGAGATGAGCAGTTCTTC.

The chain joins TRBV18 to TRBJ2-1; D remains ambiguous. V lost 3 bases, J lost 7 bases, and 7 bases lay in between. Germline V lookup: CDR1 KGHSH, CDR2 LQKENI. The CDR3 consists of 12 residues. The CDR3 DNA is TGTGCCAGCTCACCTGAGAGGAATGAGCAGTTCTTC. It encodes CASSPERNEQFF.

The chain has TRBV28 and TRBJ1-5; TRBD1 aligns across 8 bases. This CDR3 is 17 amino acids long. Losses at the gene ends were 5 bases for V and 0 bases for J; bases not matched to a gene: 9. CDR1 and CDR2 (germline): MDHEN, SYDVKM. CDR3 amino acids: CASSHPGQEYSNQPQHF. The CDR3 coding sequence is TGTGCCAGCAGTCATCCGGGACAGGAGTATAGCAATCAGCCCCAGCATTTT.